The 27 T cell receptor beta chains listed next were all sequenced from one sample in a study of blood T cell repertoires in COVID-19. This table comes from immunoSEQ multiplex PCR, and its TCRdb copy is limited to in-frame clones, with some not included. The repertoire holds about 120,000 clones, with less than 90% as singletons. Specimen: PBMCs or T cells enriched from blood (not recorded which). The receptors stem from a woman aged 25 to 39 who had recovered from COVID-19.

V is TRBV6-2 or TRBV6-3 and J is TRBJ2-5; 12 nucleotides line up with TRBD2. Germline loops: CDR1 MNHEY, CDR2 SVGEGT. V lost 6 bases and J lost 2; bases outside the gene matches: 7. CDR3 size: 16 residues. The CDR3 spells CASSHRLAGVQETQYF. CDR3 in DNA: TGTGCCAGCAGCCATAGACTAGCGGGAGTACAAGAGACCCAGTACTTC.

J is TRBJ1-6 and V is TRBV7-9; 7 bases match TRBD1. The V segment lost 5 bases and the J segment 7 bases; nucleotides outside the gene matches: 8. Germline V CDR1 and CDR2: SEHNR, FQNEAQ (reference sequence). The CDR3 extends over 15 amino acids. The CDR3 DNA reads TGTGCCAGCAGCAACCGGGACAGCTTCAATTCACCCCTCCACTTT. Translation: CASSNRDSFNSPLHF.

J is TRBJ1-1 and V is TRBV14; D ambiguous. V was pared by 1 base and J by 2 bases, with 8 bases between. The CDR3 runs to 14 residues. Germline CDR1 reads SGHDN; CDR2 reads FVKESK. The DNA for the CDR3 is TGTGCCAGCAGCCAAGCTAGGAGAAACACTGAAGCTTTCTTT. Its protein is CASSQARRNTEAFF.

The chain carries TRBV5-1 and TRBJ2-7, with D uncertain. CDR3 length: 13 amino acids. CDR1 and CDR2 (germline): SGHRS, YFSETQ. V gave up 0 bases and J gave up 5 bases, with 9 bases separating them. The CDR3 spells CASSLARSDEQYF. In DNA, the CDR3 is TGCGCCAGCAGCTTGGCCAGGTCTGACGAGCAGTACTTC.

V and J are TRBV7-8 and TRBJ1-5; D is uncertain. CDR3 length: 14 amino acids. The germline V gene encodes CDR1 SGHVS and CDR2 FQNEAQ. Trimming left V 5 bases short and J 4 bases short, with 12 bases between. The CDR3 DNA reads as TGTGCCAGCAGCACACCATACAGTAATCAGCCCCAGCATTTT. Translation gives CASSTPYSNQPQHF.

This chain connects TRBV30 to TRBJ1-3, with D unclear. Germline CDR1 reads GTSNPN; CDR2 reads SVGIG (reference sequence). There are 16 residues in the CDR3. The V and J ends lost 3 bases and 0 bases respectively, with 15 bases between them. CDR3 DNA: TGTGCCTGGAGCATCTCGGACGGGAGCTCTGGAAACACCATATATTTT. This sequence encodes CAWSISDGSSGNTIYF. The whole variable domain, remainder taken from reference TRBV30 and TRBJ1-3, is SQTIHQWPATLVQPVGSPLSLECTVEGTSNPNLYWYRQAAGRGLQLLFYSVGIGQISSEVPQNLSASRPQDRQFILSSKKLLLSDSGFYLCAWSISDGSSGNTIYFGEGSWLTVV.

CDR3 protein: CASSPLTGALGDTQYF. The CDR3 DNA reads as TGTGCCAGCAGCCCCCTAACGGGAGCCCTAGGAGATACGCAGTATTTT. The J gene is TRBJ2-3, the V gene TRBV3-1 (or the pseudogene TRBV3-2); possibly TRBD2 for D (6 bases). The CDR3 runs to 16 residues. Per the germline V gene, CDR1 is LGHDT and CDR2 is YNNKEL (reference sequence). V lost 4 bases to trimming and J lost 5 bases, with 19 bases between them.

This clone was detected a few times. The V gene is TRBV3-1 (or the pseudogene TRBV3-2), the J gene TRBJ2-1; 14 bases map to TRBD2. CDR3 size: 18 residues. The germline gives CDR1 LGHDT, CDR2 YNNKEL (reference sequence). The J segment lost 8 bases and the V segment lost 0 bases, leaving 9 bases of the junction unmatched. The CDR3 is CASSQDLRLAGGLDEQFF. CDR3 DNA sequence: TGTGCCAGCAGCCAAGATCTGCGACTAGCGGGAGGGCTCGATGAGCAGTTCTTC.

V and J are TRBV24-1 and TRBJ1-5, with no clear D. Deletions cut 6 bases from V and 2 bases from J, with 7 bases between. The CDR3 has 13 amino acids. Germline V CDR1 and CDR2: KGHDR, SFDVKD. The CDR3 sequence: CATSRGGNQPQHF. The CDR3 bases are TGTGCCACCAGTCGCGGGGGCAATCAGCCCCAGCATTTT.

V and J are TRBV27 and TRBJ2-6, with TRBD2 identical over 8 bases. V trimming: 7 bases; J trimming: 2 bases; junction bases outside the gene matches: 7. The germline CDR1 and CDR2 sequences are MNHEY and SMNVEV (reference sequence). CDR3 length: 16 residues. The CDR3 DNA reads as TGTGCCAGCAAATTAAGCGGGGGCGCTGGGGCCAACGTCCTGACTTTC. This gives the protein CASKLSGGAGANVLTF. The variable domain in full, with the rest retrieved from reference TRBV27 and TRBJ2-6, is EAQVTQNPRYLITVTGKKLTVTCSQNMNHEYMSWYRQDPGLGLRQIYYSMNVEVTDKGDVPEGYKVSRKEKRNFPLILESPSPNQTSLYFCASKLSGGAGANVLTFGAGSRLTVL.

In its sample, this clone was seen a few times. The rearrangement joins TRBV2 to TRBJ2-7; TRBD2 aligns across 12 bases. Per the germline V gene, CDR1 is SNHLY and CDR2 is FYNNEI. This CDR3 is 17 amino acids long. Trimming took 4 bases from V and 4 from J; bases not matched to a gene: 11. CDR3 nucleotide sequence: TGTGCCAGCAGTGTAATCCTGACTAGCGGGAGCGTGTACGAGCAGTACTTC. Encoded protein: CASSVILTSGSVYEQYF.

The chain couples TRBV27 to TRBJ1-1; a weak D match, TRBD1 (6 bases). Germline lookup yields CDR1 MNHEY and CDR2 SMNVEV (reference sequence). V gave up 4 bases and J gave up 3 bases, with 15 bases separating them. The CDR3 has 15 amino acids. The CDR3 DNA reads TGTGCCAGCAGTTCTCTTGGGACATTAGACACTGAAGCTTTCTTT. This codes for CASSSLGTLDTEAFF.

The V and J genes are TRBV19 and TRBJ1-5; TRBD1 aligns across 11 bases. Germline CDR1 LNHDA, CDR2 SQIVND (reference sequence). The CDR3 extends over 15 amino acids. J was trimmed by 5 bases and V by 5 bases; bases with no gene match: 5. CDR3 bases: TGTGCCAGTAGTGGAAGGGACAGGGGGTATCAGCCCCAGCATTTT. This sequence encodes CASSGRDRGYQPQHF.

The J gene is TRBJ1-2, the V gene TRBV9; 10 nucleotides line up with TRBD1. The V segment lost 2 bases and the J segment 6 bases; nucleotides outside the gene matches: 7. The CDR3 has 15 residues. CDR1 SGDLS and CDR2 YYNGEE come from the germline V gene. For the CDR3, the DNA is TGTGCCAGCAGCGTCGGGACAGGGGAAATCGATGGCTACACCTTC. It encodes CASSVGTGEIDGYTF.

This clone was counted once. The CDR3 loop is CASSLTGTGRNEQFF. The CDR3 DNA follows: TGTGCCAGCAGTTTGACCGGGACAGGGAGGAATGAGCAGTTCTTC. The J gene is TRBJ2-1, the V gene TRBV5-4, with 9 bases aligning to TRBD1. The CDR3 is made up of 15 amino acids. V lost 5 bases to trimming and J lost 7 bases; unmatched junction nucleotides: 10. CDR1 SGHNT and CDR2 YYREEE come from the germline V gene (reference sequence).

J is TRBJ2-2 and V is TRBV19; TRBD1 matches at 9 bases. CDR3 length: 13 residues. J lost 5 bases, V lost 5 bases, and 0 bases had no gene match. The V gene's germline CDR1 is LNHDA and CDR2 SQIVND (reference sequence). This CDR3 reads CASSGTGTGELFF. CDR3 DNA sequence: TGTGCCAGTAGTGGGACAGGGACCGGGGAGCTGTTTTTT.

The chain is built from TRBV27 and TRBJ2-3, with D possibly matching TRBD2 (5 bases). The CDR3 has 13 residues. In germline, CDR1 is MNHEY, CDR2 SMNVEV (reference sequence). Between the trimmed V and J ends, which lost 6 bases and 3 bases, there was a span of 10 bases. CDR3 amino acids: CASRTGRTDTQYF. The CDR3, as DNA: TGTGCCAGCAGAACGGGAAGAACAGATACGCAGTATTTT.

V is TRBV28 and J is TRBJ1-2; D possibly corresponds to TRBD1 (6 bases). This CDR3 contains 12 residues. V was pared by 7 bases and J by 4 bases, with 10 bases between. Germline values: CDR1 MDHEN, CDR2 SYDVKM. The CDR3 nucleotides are TGTGCCAGCAAGACAGGTTCCTATGGCTACACCTTC. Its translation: CASKTGSYGYTF.

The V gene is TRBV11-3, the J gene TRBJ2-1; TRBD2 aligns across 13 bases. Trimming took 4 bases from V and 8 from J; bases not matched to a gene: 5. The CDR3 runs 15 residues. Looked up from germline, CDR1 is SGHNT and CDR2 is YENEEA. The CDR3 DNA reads TGTGCCAGCAGCTCACTAGCGGGAGGGCACTATGAGCAGTTCTTC. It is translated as CASSSLAGGHYEQFF.

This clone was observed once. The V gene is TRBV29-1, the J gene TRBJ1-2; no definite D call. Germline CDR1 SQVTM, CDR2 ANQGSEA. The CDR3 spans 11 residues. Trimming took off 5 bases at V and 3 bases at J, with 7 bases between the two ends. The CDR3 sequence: CSVSRDYGYTF. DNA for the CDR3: TGCAGCGTTTCAAGAGACTATGGCTACACCTTC.

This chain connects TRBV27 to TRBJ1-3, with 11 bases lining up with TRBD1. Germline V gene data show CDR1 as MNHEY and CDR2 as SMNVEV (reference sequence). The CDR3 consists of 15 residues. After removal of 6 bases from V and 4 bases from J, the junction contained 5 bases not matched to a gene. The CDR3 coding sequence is TGTGCCAGCAGCGAGGACAGGGGGCTAGGAAACACCATATATTTT. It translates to CASSEDRGLGNTIYF.

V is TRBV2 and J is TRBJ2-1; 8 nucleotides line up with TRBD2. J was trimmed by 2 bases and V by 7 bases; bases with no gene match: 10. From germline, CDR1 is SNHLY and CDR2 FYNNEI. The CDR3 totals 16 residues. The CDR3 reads CASIYSGTSPYNEQFF. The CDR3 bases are TGTGCCAGCATCTACTCCGGGACTAGTCCCTACAATGAGCAGTTCTTC.

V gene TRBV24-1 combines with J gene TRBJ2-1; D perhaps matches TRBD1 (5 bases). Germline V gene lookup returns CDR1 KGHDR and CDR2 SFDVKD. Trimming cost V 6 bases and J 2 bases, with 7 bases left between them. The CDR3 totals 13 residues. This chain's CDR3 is CATSQGTYNEQFF. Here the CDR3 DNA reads TGTGCCACCAGTCAGGGAACCTACAATGAGCAGTTCTTC.

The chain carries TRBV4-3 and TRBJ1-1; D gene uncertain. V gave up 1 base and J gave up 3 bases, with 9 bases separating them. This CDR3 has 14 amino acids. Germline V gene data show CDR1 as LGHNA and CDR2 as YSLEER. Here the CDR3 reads CASSQGTGYTEAFF. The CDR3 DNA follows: TGCGCCAGCAGCCAAGGGACGGGGTACACTGAAGCTTTCTTT.

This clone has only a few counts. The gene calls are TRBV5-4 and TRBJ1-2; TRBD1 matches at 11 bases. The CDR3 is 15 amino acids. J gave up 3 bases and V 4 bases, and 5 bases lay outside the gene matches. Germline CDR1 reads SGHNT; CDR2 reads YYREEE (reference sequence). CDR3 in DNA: TGTGCCAGCAGCGATCGGGACAGGGGGTACTATGGCTACACCTTC. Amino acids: CASSDRDRGYYGYTF.

The CDR3: CASSHGVTPYNEQFF. The CDR3 nucleotides are TGTGCCAGCAGTCACGGGGTGACTCCCTACAATGAGCAGTTCTTC. This rearrangement joins TRBV27 to TRBJ2-1; TRBD2 might be the D (5 bases). CDR1 is MNHEY, CDR2 SMNVEV, per germline (reference sequence). The CDR3 is 15 residues long. The V and J ends lost 5 bases and 2 bases respectively, with 13 bases between them.

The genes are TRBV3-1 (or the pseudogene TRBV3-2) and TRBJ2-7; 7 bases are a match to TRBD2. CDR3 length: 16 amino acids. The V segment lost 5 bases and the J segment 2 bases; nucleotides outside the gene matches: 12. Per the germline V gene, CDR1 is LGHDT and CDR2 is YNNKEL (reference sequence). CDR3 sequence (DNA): TGTGCCAGCAGCACCCCCCCGCCGGGAGGCCCCTACGAGCAGTACTTC. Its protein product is CASSTPPPGGPYEQYF.